This section outlines one T cell receptor beta chain sequence together with its context. Its specificity is unknown. These data are taken from a study of T cell repertoires in cytomegalovirus infection. The V and J ends lost 4 bases and 4 bases, in that order; junction bases with no gene match: 17. The CDR3 consists of 17 residues. Looked up from germline, CDR1 is SQVTM and CDR2 is ANQGSEA. General study points: Cumulated frequencies of public TCR beta families served to identify carriers of CMV plus the relevant HLA. CMV-specific TCR beta clonotypes restricted by HLA-C dominated the ex vivo response.

TCRdb analysed the reads with MiXCR anew, one entry per CDR3 protein. The repertoire holds around 260,000 distinct CDR3 sequences, with less than 9.5% as singletons. This rearrangement joins TRBV29-1 to TRBJ2-3; 7 bases map to TRBD2. This TCR came from a human donor in good health (CMV status not recorded). Some clones in this sample may be carry-over from other donors' samples. The sequenced sample was PBMCs. As DNA, the CDR3 is TGCAGCGTTGTAGTGCCCGGCGGGAGAACCCCCCCAGATACGCAGTATTTT. Encoded protein: CSVVVPGGRTPPDTQYF.